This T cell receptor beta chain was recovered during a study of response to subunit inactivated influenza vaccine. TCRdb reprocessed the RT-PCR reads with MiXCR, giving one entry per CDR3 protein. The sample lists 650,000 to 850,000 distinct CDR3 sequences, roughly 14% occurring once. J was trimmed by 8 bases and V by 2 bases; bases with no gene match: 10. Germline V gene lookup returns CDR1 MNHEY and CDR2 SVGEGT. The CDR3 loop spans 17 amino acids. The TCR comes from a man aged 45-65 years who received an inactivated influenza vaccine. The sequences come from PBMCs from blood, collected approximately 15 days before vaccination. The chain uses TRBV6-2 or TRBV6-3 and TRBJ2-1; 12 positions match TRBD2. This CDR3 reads CASSYPSGRAGRYEQFF. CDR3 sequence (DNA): TGTGCCAGCAGTTACCCTAGCGGGAGGGCCGGGAGATATGAGCAGTTCTTC.